This record concerns one T cell receptor (beta chain) sequence. Original processing methods: It was from reference gene primer amplification that nucleated cell counts were estimated. Assay used: immunoSEQ multiplex PCR; TCRdb lists only in-frame clones, some missing. The D gene and trimming were derived from the DNA, and the V and J assignments and clone size from that table. The table records tens of thousands of clones, 85% of them present only once. The data derive from a study of blood T cell repertoires in COVID-19. The wider study: Whether acute or convalescent, the COVID-19 samples came from the United States, Italy and Spain.

Trimming cost V 2 bases and J 4 bases, with 5 bases left between them. CDR1 and CDR2 (germline): ENHRY, SYGVKD. This CDR3 is 12 amino acids long. Seattle patients were enrolled while actively infected and followed longitudinally. The TCR comes from a middle-aged man with COVID-19, enrolled during active disease. Source material: peripheral blood. This rearrangement joins TRBV10-3 to TRBJ2-5; D remains ambiguous. The CDR3 reads CAISELSETQYF. The DNA of the CDR3 is TGTGCCATCAGTGAGCTCTCAGAGACCCAGTACTTC.